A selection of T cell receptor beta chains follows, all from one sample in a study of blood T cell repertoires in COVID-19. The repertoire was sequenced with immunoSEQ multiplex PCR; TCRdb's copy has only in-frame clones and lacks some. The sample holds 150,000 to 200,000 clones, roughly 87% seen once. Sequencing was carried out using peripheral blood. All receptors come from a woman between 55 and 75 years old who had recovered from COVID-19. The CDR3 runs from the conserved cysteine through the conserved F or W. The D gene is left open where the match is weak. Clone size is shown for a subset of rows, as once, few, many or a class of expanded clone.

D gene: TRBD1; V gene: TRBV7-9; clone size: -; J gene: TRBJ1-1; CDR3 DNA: TGTGCCAGCAGCCTCTGGACAGGGGTGAACACTGAAGCTTTCTTT; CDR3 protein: CASSLWTGVNTEAFF
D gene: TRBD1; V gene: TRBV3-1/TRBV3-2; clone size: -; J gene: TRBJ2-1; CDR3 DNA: TGTGCCAGCAGCCATCAGGGGGCAAACAATGAGCAGTTCTTC; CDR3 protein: CASSHQGANNEQFF
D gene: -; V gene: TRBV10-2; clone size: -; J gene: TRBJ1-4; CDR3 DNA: TGCGCCAGCATGAGAGATGAAAAACTGTTTTTT; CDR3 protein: CASMRDEKLFF
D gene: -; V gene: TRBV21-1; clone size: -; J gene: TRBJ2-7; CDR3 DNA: TGTGCCAGCAGCAAAGAGGAGACAGTGACCTACGAGCAGTACTTC; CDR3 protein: CASSKEETVTYEQYF
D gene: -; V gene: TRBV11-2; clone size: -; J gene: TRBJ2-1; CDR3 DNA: TGTGCCAGCAGCCCTACCCGACCGACTGGCAATGAGCAGTTCTTC; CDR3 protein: CASSPTRPTGNEQFF
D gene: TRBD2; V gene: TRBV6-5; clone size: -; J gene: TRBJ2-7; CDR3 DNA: TGTGCCAGCAGCGAGCGGGGACCCCTCTCCTACGAGCAGTACTTC; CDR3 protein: CASSERGPLSYEQYF
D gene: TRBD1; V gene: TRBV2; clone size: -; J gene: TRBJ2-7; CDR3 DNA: TGTGCCAGCAGTCCCGGGACAGGGATCCACGAGCAGTACTTC; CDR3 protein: CASSPGTGIHEQYF
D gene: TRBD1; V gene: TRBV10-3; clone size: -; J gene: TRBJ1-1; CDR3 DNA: TGTGCCATCCTTCGGGGACAGGGGAAAAACACTGAAGCTTTCTTT; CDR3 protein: CAILRGQGKNTEAFF
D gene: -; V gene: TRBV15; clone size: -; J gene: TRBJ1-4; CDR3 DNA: TGTGCCACCAGCAGAGGAGAAAGACAGGTCGAAAAGTGGCTGTTTTTT; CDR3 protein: CATSRGERQVEKWLFF
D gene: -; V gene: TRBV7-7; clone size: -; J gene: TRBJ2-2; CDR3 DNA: TGTGCTAGCAGCCCGGATGGGCGGGTCACCGGGGAGCTGTTTTTT; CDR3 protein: CASSPDGRVTGELFF
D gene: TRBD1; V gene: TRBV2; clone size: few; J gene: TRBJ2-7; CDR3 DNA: TGTGCCAGCACGCGGGACAGGGGTTTGACAAGCGATTACGAGCAGTACTTC; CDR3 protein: CASTRDRGLTSDYEQYF
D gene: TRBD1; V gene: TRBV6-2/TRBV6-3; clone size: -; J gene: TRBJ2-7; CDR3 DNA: TGTGCCAGCAGTAGATGGGGACAGGGGATCTACGAGCAGTACTTC; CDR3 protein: CASSRWGQGIYEQYF
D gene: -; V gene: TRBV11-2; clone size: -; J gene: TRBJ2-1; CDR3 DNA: TGTGCCAGCAGACTCAGCGGCGGCCCGATGTTCTTC; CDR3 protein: CASRLSGGPMFF
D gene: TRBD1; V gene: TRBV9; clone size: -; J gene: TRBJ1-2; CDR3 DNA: TGTGCCAGCAGCGTAATGCAGGGGGCTCTCTATGGCTACACCTTC; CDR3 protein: CASSVMQGALYGYTF
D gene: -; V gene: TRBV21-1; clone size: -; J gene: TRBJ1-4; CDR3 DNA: TGTGCCAGCACAGGAGGGAATGAAAAACTGTTTTTT; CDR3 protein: CASTGGNEKLFF
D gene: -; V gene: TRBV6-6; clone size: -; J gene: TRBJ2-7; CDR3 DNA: TGTGCCAGCAGTTACTCGATCAGGGAAGGGCAGTACTTC; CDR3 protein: CASSYSIREGQYF
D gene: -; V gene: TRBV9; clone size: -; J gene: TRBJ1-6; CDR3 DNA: TGTGCCAGCAGCCCTGGCCAGGGTTCACCCCTCCACTTT; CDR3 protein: CASSPGQGSPLHF
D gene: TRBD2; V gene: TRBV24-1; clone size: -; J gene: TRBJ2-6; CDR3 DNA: TGTGCCGCCGGGGGGGGCTCTGGGGCCAACGTCCTGACTTTC; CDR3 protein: CAAGGGSGANVLTF
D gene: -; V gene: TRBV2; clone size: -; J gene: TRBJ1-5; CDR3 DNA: TGTGCCAGCATGAAGGAGGGAAATCAGCCCCAGCATTTT; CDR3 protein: CASMKEGNQPQHF
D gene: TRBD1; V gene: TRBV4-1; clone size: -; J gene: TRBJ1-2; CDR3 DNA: TGCGCCAGCAGCCACCCGGACAGGGGGATTACTAACTATGGCTACACCTTC; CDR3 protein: CASSHPDRGITNYGYTF
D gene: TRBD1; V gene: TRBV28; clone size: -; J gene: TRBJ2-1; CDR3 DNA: TGTGCCAGCAGTTCCCTTGGACAGGCAGCCTCCTACAATGAGCAGTTCTTC; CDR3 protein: CASSSLGQAASYNEQFF
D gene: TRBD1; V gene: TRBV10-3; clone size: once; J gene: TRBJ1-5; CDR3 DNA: TGTGCCATCAGTGAGTCTGCAGGGGGGCATCAGCCCCAGCATTTT; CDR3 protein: CAISESAGGHQPQHF
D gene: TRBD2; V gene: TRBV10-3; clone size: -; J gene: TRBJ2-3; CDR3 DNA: TGTGCAACCTCCACTAGCGGGGGAACAGATACGCAGTATTTT; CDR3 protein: CATSTSGGTDTQYF
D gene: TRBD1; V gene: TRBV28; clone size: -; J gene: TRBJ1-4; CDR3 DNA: TGTGCCAGCAGTTCAGGGGGCGCGAGTGAAAAACTGTTTTTT; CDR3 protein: CASSSGGASEKLFF
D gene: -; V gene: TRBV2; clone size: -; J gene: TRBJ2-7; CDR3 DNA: TGTGCCAGCAGTTTACAGGGTGGCTACGAGCAGTACTTC; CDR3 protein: CASSLQGGYEQYF
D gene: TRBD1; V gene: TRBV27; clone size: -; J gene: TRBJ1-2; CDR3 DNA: TGTGCCAGCAGCCGGGACAGTTACTATGGCTACACCTTC; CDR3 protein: CASSRDSYYGYTF
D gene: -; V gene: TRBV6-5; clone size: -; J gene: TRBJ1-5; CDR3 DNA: TGTGCCAGCAGTTACTCGAACGCGGTTAATCAGCCCCAGCATTTT; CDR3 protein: CASSYSNAVNQPQHF
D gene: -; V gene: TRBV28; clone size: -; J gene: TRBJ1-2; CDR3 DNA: TGTGCCAGCTTTGCGGAAACTAACTATGGCTACACCTTC; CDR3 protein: CASFAETNYGYTF
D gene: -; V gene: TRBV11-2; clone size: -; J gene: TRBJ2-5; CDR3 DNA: TGTGCCAGCAGCTTATGGACATTTCAAGAGACCCAGTACTTC; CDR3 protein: CASSLWTFQETQYF
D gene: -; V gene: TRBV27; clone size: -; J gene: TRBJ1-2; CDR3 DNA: TGTGCCAGCAGTCCCTATGGGGTCGGTGGGGAGGCCTACACCTTC; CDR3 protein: CASSPYGVGGEAYTF
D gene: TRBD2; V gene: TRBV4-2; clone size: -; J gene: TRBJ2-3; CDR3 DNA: TGTGCCAGCAGCCCCCGGGGGGACTCTAGCACAGATACGCAGTATTTT; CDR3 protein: CASSPRGDSSTDTQYF
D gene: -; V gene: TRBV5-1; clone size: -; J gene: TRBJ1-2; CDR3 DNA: TGCGCCAGCAGCCCGGACAACCACTATGGCTACACCTTC; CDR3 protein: CASSPDNHYGYTF
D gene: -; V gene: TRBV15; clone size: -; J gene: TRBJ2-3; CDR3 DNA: TGTGCCACCAGCAGGACAGACAGGACAAGCACAGATACGCAGTATTTT; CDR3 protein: CATSRTDRTSTDTQYF
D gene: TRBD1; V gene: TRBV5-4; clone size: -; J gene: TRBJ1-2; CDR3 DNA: TGTGCCAGCAGCCCCACCGGGACAGCGCTCTATGGCTACACCTTC; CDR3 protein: CASSPTGTALYGYTF
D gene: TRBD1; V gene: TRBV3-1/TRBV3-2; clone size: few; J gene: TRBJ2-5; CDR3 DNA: TGTGCCAGCAGCCAAGCGCAGGGGGTAGAGACCCAGTACTTC; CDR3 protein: CASSQAQGVETQYF
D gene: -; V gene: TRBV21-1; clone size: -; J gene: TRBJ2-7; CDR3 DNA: TGTGCCAGCAGCAAGAGAGCACTAGTCTCCTACGAGCAGTACTTC; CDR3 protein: CASSKRALVSYEQYF
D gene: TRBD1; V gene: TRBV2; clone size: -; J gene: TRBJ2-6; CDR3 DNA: TGTGCCAGCACTGGGACAGGGTGGCTAAGTTCTGGGGCCAACGTCCTGACTTTC; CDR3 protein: CASTGTGWLSSGANVLTF
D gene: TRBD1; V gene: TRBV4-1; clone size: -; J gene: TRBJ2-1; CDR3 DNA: TGCGCCAGCAGCCAAATCGCAGGGGGCGCTCCTCACAATGAGCAGTTCTTC; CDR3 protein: CASSQIAGGAPHNEQFF
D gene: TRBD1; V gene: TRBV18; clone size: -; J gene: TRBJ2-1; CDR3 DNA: TGTGCCAGCTCACCATTGCCGGGACAGGGGTACAATGAGCAGTTCTTC; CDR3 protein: CASSPLPGQGYNEQFF
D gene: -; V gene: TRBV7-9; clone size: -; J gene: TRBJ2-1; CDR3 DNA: TGTGCCAGCAGCTTAGCCGGGGGCAGGGGGTACAATGAGCAGTTCTTC; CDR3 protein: CASSLAGGRGYNEQFF
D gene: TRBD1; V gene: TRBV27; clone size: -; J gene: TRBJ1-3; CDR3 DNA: TGTGCCAGCAGCCTGAGCCCTCCGACAGGGGGATACTCTGGAAACACCATATATTTT; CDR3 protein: CASSLSPPTGGYSGNTIYF
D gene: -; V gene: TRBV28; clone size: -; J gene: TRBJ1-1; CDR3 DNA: TGTGCCAGCAGCCTTAGGTACAGGGCCTTTAAGAACACTGAAGCTTTCTTT; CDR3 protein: CASSLRYRAFKNTEAFF
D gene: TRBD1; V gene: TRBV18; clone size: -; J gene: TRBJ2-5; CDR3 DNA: TGTGCCAGCAGACAGGGGGAGACCCAGTACTTC; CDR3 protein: CASRQGETQYF
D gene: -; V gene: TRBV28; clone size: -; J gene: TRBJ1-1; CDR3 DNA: TGTGCCAGCAGTGGGTACAGGAACACTGAAGCTTTCTTT; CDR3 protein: CASSGYRNTEAFF
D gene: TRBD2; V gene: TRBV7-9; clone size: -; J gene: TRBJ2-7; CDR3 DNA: TGTGCCAGCAGCTCTACCAGCGGGGGGAGGAACGAGCAGTACTTC; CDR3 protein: CASSSTSGGRNEQYF
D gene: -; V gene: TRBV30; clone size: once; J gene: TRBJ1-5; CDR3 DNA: TGTGCCTGGAGTGGCGATGGTTATAGCAATCAGCCCCAGCATTTT; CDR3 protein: CAWSGDGYSNQPQHF
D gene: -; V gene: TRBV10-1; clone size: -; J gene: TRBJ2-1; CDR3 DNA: TGCGCCACCGAGCGAGGAGTGGGGGGCTACAATGAGCAGTTCTTC; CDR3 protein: CATERGVGGYNEQFF
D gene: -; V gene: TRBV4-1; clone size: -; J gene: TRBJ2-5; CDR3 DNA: TGCGCCAGCAGCCAATTCAGGGGAGAGACCCAGTACTTC; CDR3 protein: CASSQFRGETQYF
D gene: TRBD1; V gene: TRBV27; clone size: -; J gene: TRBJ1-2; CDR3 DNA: TGTGCCAGCAGTATTAACAGGGGATCTAACTATGGCTACACCTTC; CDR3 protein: CASSINRGSNYGYTF
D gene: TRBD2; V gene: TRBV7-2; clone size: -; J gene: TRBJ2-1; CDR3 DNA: TGTGCCAGCAGCCGCCGACTAGCGGGGGGCCGGGGTGAGCAGTTCTTC; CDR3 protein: CASSRRLAGGRGEQFF
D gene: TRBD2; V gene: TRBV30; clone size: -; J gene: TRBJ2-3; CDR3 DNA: TGTGCCTGTCGACTAGCGGGGGGAAGAGATACGCAGTATTTT; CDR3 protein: CACRLAGGRDTQYF
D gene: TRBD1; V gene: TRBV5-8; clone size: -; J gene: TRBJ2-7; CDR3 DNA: TGTGCCAGCAGCCCACAGGGGGCGGGGGAGAAGTACTTC; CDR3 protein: CASSPQGAGEKYF
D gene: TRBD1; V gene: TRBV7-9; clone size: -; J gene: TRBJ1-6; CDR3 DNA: TGTGCCAGCAGCTTTTTGACAGGGAATTCACCCCTCCACTTT; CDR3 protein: CASSFLTGNSPLHF
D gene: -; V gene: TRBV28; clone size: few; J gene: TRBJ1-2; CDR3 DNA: TGTGCCAGCAGTTCGACAGTTTTGGGGAACTATGGCTACACCTTC; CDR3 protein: CASSSTVLGNYGYTF
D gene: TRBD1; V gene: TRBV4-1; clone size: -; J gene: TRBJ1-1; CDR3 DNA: TGCGCCAGCAGCCAAGGGCAGGGGGCGCAGGGCACTGAAGCTTTCTTT; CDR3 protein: CASSQGQGAQGTEAFF
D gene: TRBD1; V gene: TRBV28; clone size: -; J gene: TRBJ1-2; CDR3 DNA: TGTGCCAGCAGTACGGACAGGGGTTATTATGGCTACACCTTC; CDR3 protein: CASSTDRGYYGYTF
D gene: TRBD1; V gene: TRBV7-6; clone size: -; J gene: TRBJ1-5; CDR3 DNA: TGTGCCAGCAGCTTAGGGACAGGTAGCAATCAGCCCCAGCATTTT; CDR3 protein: CASSLGTGSNQPQHF
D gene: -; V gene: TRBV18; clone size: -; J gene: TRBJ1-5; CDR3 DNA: TGTGCCAGCTCACTAACAGGGAAAGATCAGCCCCAGCATTTT; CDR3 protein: CASSLTGKDQPQHF
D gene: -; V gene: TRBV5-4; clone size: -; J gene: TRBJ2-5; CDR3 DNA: TGTGCCAGCAGCTTGTCAGTCCAAGAGACCCAGTACTTC; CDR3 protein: CASSLSVQETQYF